This T cell receptor (beta chain) comes out of a study of tissue T cells after allogeneic stem cell transplantation. Notes on this clone: The target antigen is unknown. Gene and germline names: mouse. The read stops 1 residue short of the end of the CDR3; the missing end is completed from the germline J gene.

Regarding time point: mouse harvest day 7 after allogeneic transplant. Each mouse received 10^7 T-cell-depleted marrow cells plus 10^6 splenic CD5+ T cells by tail vein. B6 (H2b) cells into BALB/c (H2d) mice; tissues taken at day 7 or 14. Study results and limitations: Anatomically similar tissues had similar TCR repertoires within each patient. The study did not identify alloreactive or antigen-specific tissue TCRs, and some clones might be persisting host cells.

Sequencing used immunoSEQ multiplex PCR; TCRdb keeps in-frame clones, though not all of them. Among several thousand clones, roughly half were seen once, and the ten largest hold around 7.8%. With 2 bases clipped from V and 2 bases from J, the junction kept 3 bases outside the gene matches. Per the germline V gene, CDR1 is SGHSN and CDR2 is HYEKVE. The length of the CDR3 is 14 residues. The receptor was derived from a female BALB/c mouse given C57BL/6 T cells with graft-versus-host disease after an allogeneic hematopoietic cell transplant. The chain recombines TRBV12-1 with TRBJ2-7; 9 bases fit TRBD2. Sample: lymph node tissue. The CDR3 sequence is CASSPTGGTYEQYF. CDR3 DNA, as far as it was read: TGTGCCAGCTCTCCCACTGGGGGGACCTATGAACAGTAC.